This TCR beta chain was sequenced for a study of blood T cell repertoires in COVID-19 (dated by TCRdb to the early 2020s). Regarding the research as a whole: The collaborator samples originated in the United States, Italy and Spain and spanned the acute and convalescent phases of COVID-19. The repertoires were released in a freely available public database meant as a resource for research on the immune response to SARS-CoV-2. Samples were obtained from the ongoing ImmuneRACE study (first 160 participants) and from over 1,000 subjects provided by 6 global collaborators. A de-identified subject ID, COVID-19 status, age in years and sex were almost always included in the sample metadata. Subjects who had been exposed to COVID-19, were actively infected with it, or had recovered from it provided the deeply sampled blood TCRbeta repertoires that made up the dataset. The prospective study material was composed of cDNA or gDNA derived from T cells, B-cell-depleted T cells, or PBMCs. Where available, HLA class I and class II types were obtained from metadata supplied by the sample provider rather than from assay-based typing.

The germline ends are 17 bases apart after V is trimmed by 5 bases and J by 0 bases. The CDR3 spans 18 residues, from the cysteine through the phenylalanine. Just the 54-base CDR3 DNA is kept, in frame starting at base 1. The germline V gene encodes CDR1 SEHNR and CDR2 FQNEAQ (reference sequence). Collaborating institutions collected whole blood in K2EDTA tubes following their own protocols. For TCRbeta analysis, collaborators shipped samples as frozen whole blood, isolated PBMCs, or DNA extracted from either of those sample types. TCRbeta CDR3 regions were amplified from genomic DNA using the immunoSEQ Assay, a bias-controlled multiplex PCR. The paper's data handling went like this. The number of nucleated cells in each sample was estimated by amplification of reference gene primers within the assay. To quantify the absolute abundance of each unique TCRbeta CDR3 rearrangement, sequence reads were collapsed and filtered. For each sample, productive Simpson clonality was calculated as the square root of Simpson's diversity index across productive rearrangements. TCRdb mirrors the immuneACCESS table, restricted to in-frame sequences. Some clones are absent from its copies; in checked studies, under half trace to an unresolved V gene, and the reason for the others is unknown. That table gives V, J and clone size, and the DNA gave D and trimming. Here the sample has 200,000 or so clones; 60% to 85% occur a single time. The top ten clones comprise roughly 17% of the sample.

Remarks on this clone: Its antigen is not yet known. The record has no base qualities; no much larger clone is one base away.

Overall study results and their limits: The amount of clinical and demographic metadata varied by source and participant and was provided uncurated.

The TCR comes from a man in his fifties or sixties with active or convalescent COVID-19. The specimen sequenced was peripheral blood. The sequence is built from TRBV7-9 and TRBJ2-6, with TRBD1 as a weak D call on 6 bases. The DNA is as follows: TGTGCCAGCAGCCCTACGGGGACACTGGTCTCTGGGGCCAACGTCCTGACTTTC. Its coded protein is CASSPTGTLVSGANVLTF. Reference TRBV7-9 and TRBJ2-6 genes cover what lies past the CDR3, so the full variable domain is DTGVSQNPRHKITKRGQNVTFRCDPISEHNRLYWYRQTLGQGPEFLTYFQNEAQLEKSRLLSDRFSAERPKGSFSTLEIQRTEQGDSAMYLCASSPTGTLVSGANVLTFGAGSRLTVL.